The 27 T cell receptor beta chains presented below share a single source sample, sequenced in a study of blood T cell repertoires in COVID-19. Sequencing was performed with immunoSEQ multiplex PCR; in TCRdb, only in-frame clones are kept and a portion is missing. The sample shows roughly 300,000 clones, 87% of them seen only once. What was sequenced was PBMCs or T cells enriched from blood (not recorded which). These receptors originate from a woman in her 30s who had recovered from COVID-19.

The rearrangement joins TRBV19 to TRBJ1-5; no clear D gene. Trimming removed 4 bases at V and 2 bases at J, with 12 bases between. This CDR3 contains 15 residues. Germline loops: CDR1 LNHDA, CDR2 SQIVND (reference sequence). The CDR3 DNA is TGTGCCAGTAGTACCATTCAGGAGGGCAATCAGCCCCAGCATTTT. Protein sequence: CASSTIQEGNQPQHF.

This rearrangement joins TRBV9 to TRBJ2-7; the D is unclear. Trimming shortened V by 0 bases and J by 2 bases, and 6 bases separated the two germline ends. The CDR3 is 13 amino acids. Germline CDR1 SGDLS, CDR2 YYNGEE. CDR3 in amino acids: CASSVGPTYEQYF. The DNA for the CDR3 is TGTGCCAGCAGCGTAGGGCCCACCTACGAGCAGTACTTC.

In this sample, this clone turned up once. The chain couples TRBV5-1 to TRBJ2-1; 7 nucleotides match TRBD2. The CDR3 sequence is 15 residues long. With V trimmed by 4 bases and J by 6 bases, 10 bases remained unmatched. Germline-derived CDR1 and CDR2 are SGHRS and YFSETQ. This CDR3 reads CASSDGATSSNEQFF. DNA of the CDR3: TGCGCCAGCAGCGATGGAGCGACTAGCTCCAATGAGCAGTTCTTC.

The V and J genes are TRBV6-2 or TRBV6-3 and TRBJ1-2, with D perhaps matching TRBD1 (5 bases). Trimming cost V 0 bases and J 0 bases, with 14 bases left between them. This CDR3 has 17 amino acids. Germline CDR1 and CDR2: MNHEY and SVGEGT. The CDR3 loop is CASSYSRGGLSNYGYTF. CDR3 nucleotides: TGTGCCAGCAGTTACTCGAGGGGAGGACTATCTAACTATGGCTACACCTTC.

A single count supports this clone. This chain joins TRBV7-2 and TRBJ2-7; D not resolved. The CDR3 has 15 amino acids. The ends were cut back, 1 base at V and 0 bases at J, with 10 bases in the middle. Germline V gene lookup returns CDR1 SGHTA and CDR2 FQGNSA. The CDR3: CASSLGAGASYEQYF. Written as DNA, the CDR3 is TGTGCCAGCAGCTTAGGAGCAGGTGCCTCCTACGAGCAGTACTTC.

This chain connects TRBV4-1 to TRBJ1-4; D gene unclear. The CDR3 totals 15 residues. Germline V CDR1 and CDR2: MGHRA, YSYEKL. V shed 2 bases and J shed 8 bases, with 15 bases lying between them. The DNA of the CDR3 is TGCGCCAGCAGCCAAACCGCTCCCACTTTCGAAAAACTGTTTTTT. Protein: CASSQTAPTFEKLFF.

This clone came up once. The chain employs TRBV20-1 and TRBJ1-1; D call uncertain. Germline loops: CDR1 DFQATT, CDR2 SNEGSKA (reference sequence). The CDR3 sequence is 11 residues long. Trimming left V 0 bases short and J 8 bases short, with 7 bases between. The CDR3: CSARDPPEAFF. Written as DNA, the CDR3 is TGCAGTGCTAGAGATCCCCCGGAAGCTTTCTTT.

The CDR3 DNA reads as TGCAGCGTGAACAGGGGGCTCAGCACAGATACGCAGTATTTT. Translated, it gives CSVNRGLSTDTQYF. The rearrangement links TRBV29-1 to TRBJ2-3, with 9 bases matching TRBD1. The CDR3 has 14 amino acids. With 6 bases clipped from V and 0 bases from J, the junction kept 4 bases outside the gene matches. The germline V gene has CDR1 SQVTM and CDR2 ANQGSEA.

The rearrangement uses TRBV9 and TRBJ2-5; a weak D match, TRBD1 (6 bases). The CDR3 covers 16 residues. Deletions cut 0 bases from V and 2 bases from J, with 14 bases between. The germline CDR1 and CDR2 sequences are SGDLS and YYNGEE. The CDR3 DNA sequence: TGTGCCAGCAGCGTAGTTGGGCAGACAGGACAAGAGACCCAGTACTTC. Amino acids: CASSVVGQTGQETQYF. Drawing the rest from reference TRBV9 and TRBJ2-5, the complete variable domain is DSGVTQTPKHLITATGQRVTLRCSPRSGDLSVYWYQQSLDQGLQFLIQYYNGEERAKGNILERFSAQQFPDLHSELNLSSLELGDSALYFCASSVVGQTGQETQYFGPGTRLLVL.

This clone occurred once. The chain recombines TRBV15 with TRBJ2-1; 8 nucleotides align to TRBD2. Germline values: CDR1 LNHNV, CDR2 YYDKDF (reference sequence). Trimming removed 3 bases from V and 6 bases from J; junction bases left unmatched: 7. This CDR3 comprises 15 residues. The CDR3 bases are TGTGCCACCAGCAGCCCCCCGGGGACTAGCAATGAGCAGTTCTTC. Translated, it gives CATSSPPGTSNEQFF.

The V call is TRBV12-3 or TRBV12-4, the J call TRBJ2-4, with TRBD1 identical over 7 bases. Trimming at V came to 6 bases and at J to 5 bases, leaving 4 bases not matched to a gene. The CDR3 contains 13 residues. The chain's CDR3 is CASRPGQQNIQYF. The CDR3, as DNA: TGTGCCAGCAGGCCGGGACAGCAAAACATTCAGTACTTC.

The gene calls are TRBV7-2 and TRBJ1-1; a weak D match, TRBD1 (5 bases). Germline V gene data show CDR1 as SGHTA and CDR2 as FQGNSA. V gave up 1 base and J gave up 5 bases, with 8 bases separating them. The CDR3 runs 13 residues. The CDR3: CASSLGGLTEAFF. Here the CDR3 DNA reads TGTGCCAGCAGCTTAGGGGGCTTGACTGAAGCTTTCTTT. Together with reference TRBV7-2 and TRBJ1-1, the CDR3 gives the full variable domain: GAGVSQSPSNKVTEKGKDVELRCDPISGHTALYWYRQSLGQGLEFLIYFQGNSAPDKSGLPSDRFSAERTGGSVSTLTIQRTQQEDSAVYLCASSLGGLTEAFFGQGTRLTVV.

This rearrangement joins TRBV5-1 to TRBJ1-4, with D maybe TRBD1 (5 bases). Germline V gene data show CDR1 as SGHRS and CDR2 as YFSETQ. V lost 0 bases and J 11 bases, leaving 11 bases between the germline ends. The CDR3 spans 13 residues. CDR3 region: CASSLVVKGKLFF. The DNA for the CDR3 is TGCGCCAGCAGCTTGGTTGTCAAGGGGAAACTGTTTTTT.

The V and J genes are TRBV29-1 and TRBJ1-1, with D possibly being TRBD1 (5 bases). Per germline, CDR1 SQVTM and CDR2 ANQGSEA. This CDR3 is 13 amino acids long. Trimming shortened V by 6 bases and J by 3 bases, and 14 bases separated the two germline ends. DNA for the CDR3: TGCAGCGTCAAAACCAGGGCGGACACTGAAGCTTTCTTT. Its protein product is CSVKTRADTEAFF.

This clone was picked up a small number of times. The sample holds other DNA sequences that translate to the same CDR3. CDR3 protein: CAWSQGLHQPQHF. In DNA, the CDR3 is TGTGCCTGGAGCCAGGGTCTCCATCAGCCCCAGCATTTT. The chain couples TRBV30 to TRBJ1-5, with D perhaps TRBD1 (5 bases). V was cut by 3 bases and J by 5 bases, with 11 bases left in between. CDR1 GTSNPN and CDR2 SVGIG come from the germline V gene (reference sequence). CDR3 size: 13 residues.

This clone was detected only once. The chain combines TRBV5-5 with TRBJ2-5; 9 bases agree with TRBD2. The V gene end was trimmed by 2 bases and the J gene end by 5 bases; junction bases not matched to a gene: 4. Germline CDR1 and CDR2: SGHKS and YYEKEE (reference sequence). The CDR3 consists of 14 residues. CDR3 protein: CASSFLAGEETQYF. The DNA of the CDR3 is TGTGCCAGCAGCTTCTTAGCGGGGGAGGAGACCCAGTACTTC.

The gene calls are TRBV29-1 and TRBJ1-1, with a weak D call TRBD1 (6 bases). Germline CDR1 is SQVTM and CDR2 is ANQGSEA. The CDR3 length is 14 residues. Between the trimmed V and J ends, which lost 7 bases and 2 bases, there was a span of 17 bases. The CDR3 DNA reads TGCAGCGCTCAGGGGTGGGCAGCCAACACTGAAGCTTTCTTT. This codes for CSAQGWAANTEAFF.

The CDR3 region has the DNA TGTGCCAGCAGCGTAAGCTCGACAGGGTACGGCACAGATACGCAGTATTTT. This translates into CASSVSSTGYGTDTQYF. The V call is TRBV9, the J call TRBJ2-3; 7 nucleotides match TRBD1. The CDR3 sequence is 17 residues long. After removal of 1 base from V and 1 base from J, the junction contained 9 bases not matched to a gene. Germline V gene sequence: CDR1 SGDLS, CDR2 YYNGEE.

The chain links TRBV7-9 to TRBJ2-7; a weak D match, TRBD1 (6 bases). The germline V and J ends were trimmed by 0 bases and 2 bases, with 17 bases remaining between them. From germline, CDR1 is SEHNR and CDR2 FQNEAQ (reference sequence). The CDR3 extends over 17 amino acids. CDR3 bases: TGTGCCAGCAGCTTAGCGCAGAGAGGGGGACAACCCTACGAGCAGTACTTC. Its translation: CASSLAQRGGQPYEQYF.

CDR3 sequence: CASSLVLAGGRDYNEQFF. The CDR3 nucleotides read TGCGCCAGCAGCTTGGTCCTAGCGGGGGGGCGGGACTACAATGAGCAGTTCTTC. V is TRBV5-1 and J is TRBJ2-1; 12 bases line up with TRBD2. The CDR3 runs to 18 residues. The junction had 7 bases not matched to a gene; V was cut back by 0 bases and J by 3 bases. The V gene's germline CDR1 is SGHRS and CDR2 YFSETQ. Complete variable domain (other parts from reference TRBV5-1 and TRBJ2-1): KAGVTQTPRYLIKTRGQQVTLSCSPISGHRSVSWYQQTPGQGLQFLFEYFSETQRNKGNFPGRFSGRQFSNSRSEMNVSTLELGDSALYLCASSLVLAGGRDYNEQFFGPGTRLTVL.

The chain recombines TRBV3-1 (or the pseudogene TRBV3-2) with TRBJ2-5; TRBD2 aligns across 12 bases. The V and J ends lost 4 bases and 9 bases, in that order; junction bases with no gene match: 12. Per the germline V gene, CDR1 is LGHDT and CDR2 is YNNKEL (reference sequence). This CDR3 has 16 amino acids. CDR3 amino acids: CASSRKTSGGRGAQYF. The CDR3 region has the DNA TGTGCCAGCAGCCGAAAGACTAGCGGGGGCCGGGGGGCCCAGTACTTC.

This rearrangement joins TRBV6-5 to TRBJ1-4, with D unresolved. The V end was cut by 5 bases, the J end by 0 bases, with 7 bases between. The V gene's germline CDR1 is MNHEY and CDR2 SVGAGI. CDR3 length equals 14 residues. CDR3 in DNA: TGTGCCAGCAGTCCTACAGCAACTAATGAAAAACTGTTTTTT. Translating it yields CASSPTATNEKLFF.

The chain combines TRBV6-5 with TRBJ1-1; possibly TRBD1 for D (5 bases). The CDR3 runs 14 residues. The germline V gene encodes CDR1 MNHEY and CDR2 SVGAGI. Deletions cut 7 bases from V and 0 bases from J, with 12 bases between. This CDR3 is CASISTDLNTEAFF. The CDR3 nucleotides are TGTGCCAGCATCTCGACAGACTTGAACACTGAAGCTTTCTTT.

The chain is built from TRBV7-9 and TRBJ2-3; a possible D gene is TRBD2 (7 bases). The CDR3 totals 14 residues. Trimming stripped 7 bases from V and 6 bases from J, with 17 bases between. Germline V lookup: CDR1 SEHNR, CDR2 FQNEAQ (reference sequence). CDR3 loop: CASTPGGLADTQYF. In nucleotides, the CDR3 is TGTGCCAGCACCCCGGGGGGCCTCGCGGATACGCAGTATTTT.

V is TRBV12-5 and J is TRBJ1-1; D is possibly TRBD1 (5 bases). V was shortened by 0 bases and J by 3 bases, with 5 bases between the two germline ends. The germline V gene has CDR1 LGHNT and CDR2 FRNRAP. This CDR3 comprises 13 residues. The CDR3 nucleotides read TGTGCTAGTGGTTTGGTAGGGGACACTGAAGCTTTCTTT. It encodes CASGLVGDTEAFF.

The chain recombines TRBV2 with TRBJ1-5; a weak D match, TRBD1 (6 bases). Between the trimmed V and J ends, which lost 0 bases and 2 bases, there was a span of 11 bases. CDR3 length: 16 amino acids. Germline V gene sequence: CDR1 SNHLY, CDR2 FYNNEI. DNA for the CDR3: TGTGCCAGCAGTGAAGCGGGGGCCCGCCGCAATCAGCCCCAGCATTTT. Protein sequence: CASSEAGARRNQPQHF.

This sequence joins TRBV7-2 and TRBJ2-5; TRBD2 matches 10 bases. V shed 1 base and J 7 bases; nucleotides not matched to a gene: 6. This CDR3 comprises 15 residues. The V gene's germline CDR1 is SGHTA and CDR2 FQGNSA. In DNA, the CDR3 is TGTGCCAGCAGCTTAGGGCTAGCGGGGGAAGGGACCCAGTACTTC. This encodes CASSLGLAGEGTQYF.